One and the same sample provided the 9 T cell receptor beta chains below, sequenced in a study of technical replicates of blood from a few donors. Here immunoSEQ multiplex PCR was the method, and the copy in TCRdb shows in-frame clones only, minus some. The table includes about 85,000 clones, roughly 94% detected once. The sample taken for sequencing was T cells isolated from PBMCs. These receptors all stem from a human donor in good health.

The sample holds one count of this clone. The rearrangement uses TRBV13 and TRBJ2-6, with D uncertain. V lost 1 base and J 4 bases, leaving 8 bases between the germline ends. The CDR3 is 15 residues long. Germline lookup yields CDR1 PRHDT and CDR2 FYEKMQ (reference sequence). The chain's CDR3 is CASSLVPGGANVLTF. The CDR3 coding sequence is TGTGCCAGCAGCTTAGTCCCAGGAGGGGCCAACGTCCTGACTTTC.

The chain joins TRBV6-5 to TRBJ1-1, with D hard to call. The CDR3 runs 14 residues. V was pared by 0 bases and J by 6 bases, with 11 bases between. From germline, CDR1 is MNHEY and CDR2 SVGAGI. The CDR3 DNA reads as TGTGCCAGCAGTTACTCTTCAAGACTTCCTGAAGCTTTCTTT. This sequence encodes CASSYSSRLPEAFF.

The chain couples TRBV4-1 to TRBJ2-7; possibly TRBD2 for D (6 bases). The CDR3 contains 18 residues. Per the germline V gene, CDR1 is MGHRA and CDR2 is YSYEKL. The V end was cut by 0 bases, the J end by 0 bases, with 18 bases between. The CDR3 spells CASSQEYFSGGSSYEQYF. CDR3 coding DNA: TGCGCCAGCAGCCAAGAATATTTCTCCGGGGGAAGCTCCTACGAGCAGTACTTC.

This chain uses TRBV28 with TRBJ2-7, with a tentative D call TRBD2 (5 bases). V was pared by 3 bases and J by 4 bases, with 19 bases between. The CDR3 is made up of 16 amino acids. Germline-derived CDR1 and CDR2 are MDHEN and SYDVKM. The CDR3 reads CASSFHLRLSAYEQYF. CDR3 coding DNA: TGTGCCAGCAGTTTCCATCTAAGACTAAGTGCGTACGAGCAGTACTTC. Using reference TRBV28 and TRBJ2-7 for the parts outside the CDR3, the full variable domain is DVKVTQSSRYLVKRTGEKVFLECVQDMDHENMFWYRQDPGLGLRLIYFSYDVKMKEKGDIPEGYSVSREKKERFSLILESASTNQTSMYLCASSFHLRLSAYEQYFGPGTRLTVT.

The chain recombines TRBV9 with TRBJ2-1; D is perhaps TRBD1 (6 bases). V dropped 2 bases and J dropped 3 bases, with 12 bases sitting between them. From germline, CDR1 is SGDLS and CDR2 YYNGEE. This CDR3 comprises 15 residues. CDR3 residues: CASSVVQGSYNEQFF. The DNA of the CDR3 is TGTGCCAGCAGCGTGGTTCAGGGGAGCTACAATGAGCAGTTCTTC.

The CDR3 protein is CASSLYRTSGNSYNEQFF. In DNA form, the CDR3 reads TGTGCCAGCAGTCTATACCGGACTAGCGGAAACTCCTACAATGAGCAGTTCTTC. This chain connects TRBV28 to TRBJ2-1; TRBD2 matches 10 bases. V shed 5 bases, J shed 0 bases, and the junction held 10 bases outside the gene matches. The germline CDR1 and CDR2 sequences are MDHEN and SYDVKM. The CDR3 covers 18 residues.

Notes on this clone: A junction boundary mismatches the germline segment, possibly from a read error. The rearrangement joins TRBV20-1 to TRBJ1-2, with 8 bases aligning to TRBD1. The CDR3 spans 10 residues. Germline CDR1 is DFQATT and CDR2 is SNEGSKA (reference sequence). DNA of the CDR3: TGCAGTGCGGACAGGGTCCCCGAAAGCTTC. Its protein is CSADRVPESF.

The chain carries TRBV4-2 and TRBJ2-2; TRBD2 aligns across 8 bases. V shed 3 bases, J shed 5 bases, and the junction held 11 bases outside the gene matches. This CDR3 is 17 amino acids long. In germline, CDR1 is LGHNA, CDR2 YNFKEQ. This CDR3 is CASSQEGDSGATGELFF. The CDR3 DNA reads as TGTGCCAGCAGCCAGGAAGGGGATAGCGGGGCGACCGGGGAGCTGTTTTTT.

The rearrangement links TRBV19 to TRBJ1-1; no firm D call. Trimming took off 4 bases at V and 7 bases at J, with 19 bases between the two ends. Germline loops: CDR1 LNHDA, CDR2 SQIVND (reference sequence). The CDR3 sequence is 15 residues long. This chain's CDR3 is CASSRLFFEEVEAFF. CDR3 nucleotides: TGTGCCAGTAGTAGGTTGTTCTTTGAGGAGGTTGAAGCTTTCTTT. The variable domain in full, with the rest retrieved from reference TRBV19 and TRBJ1-1, is DGGITQSPKYLFRKEGQNVTLSCEQNLNHDAMYWYRQDPGQGLRLIYYSQIVNDFQKGDIAEGYSVSREKKESFPLTVTSAQKNPTAFYLCASSRLFFEEVEAFFGQGTRLTVV.